These T cell receptor beta chains were read from a single sample in a study of T cell repertoires in cytomegalovirus infection. These receptors lack a known antigen. TCRdb analysed the reads with MiXCR anew, one entry per CDR3 protein. The table has about 140,000 distinct CDR3 sequences, about 31% seen once. The sequenced sample was CD8+ T cells from cultured PBMCs, obtained from culture after CMV antigen stimulation. The origin of the receptors is a human donor in good health (CMV status not recorded). Some clones in this sample may be carry-over from other donors' samples. Each CDR3 is given with its conserved first and last residue. D genes are given only for firm matches. Rows may omit the clone size; those that give it use once, few, many or a size class.

V: TRBV3-1
length: 14
size: .
D: .
J: TRBJ2-7
CDR3: CASSQGIGGFEQYF
DNA: TGTGCCAGCAGCCAAGGCATAGGGGGTTTCGAGCAGTACTTC

V: TRBV5-6
length: 14
size: .
D: .
J: TRBJ1-1
CDR3: CASSLSPEDTEAFF
DNA: TGTGCCAGCAGCCTTTCCCCGGAGGACACTGAAGCTTTCTTT

V: TRBV3-1
length: 17
size: .
D: .
J: TRBJ2-1
CDR3: CASSQAETDLDWNEQFF
DNA: TGTGCCAGCAGCCAAGCAGAGACTGACTTGGATTGGAATGAGCAGTTCTTC

V: TRBV4-1
length: 14
size: .
D: .
J: TRBJ1-5
CDR3: CASSPETVWQPQHF
DNA: TGCGCCAGCAGCCCAGAGACAGTCTGGCAGCCCCAGCATTTT

V: TRBV28
length: 14
size: few
D: TRBD1
J: TRBJ1-2
CDR3: CASSLVQGRGGYTF
DNA: TGTGCCAGCAGTTTGGTACAGGGGCGAGGTGGCTACACCTTC

V: TRBV7-9
length: 14
size: .
D: .
J: TRBJ2-7
CDR3: CASSPGSGTYEQYF
DNA: TGTGCCAGCAGCCCCGGGTCAGGGACCTACGAGCAGTACTTC

V: TRBV7-6
length: 14
size: .
D: .
J: TRBJ2-2
CDR3: CASSLKGDTGELFF
DNA: TGTGCCAGCAGCTTAAAGGGGGACACCGGGGAGCTGTTTTTT

V: TRBV19
length: 16
size: once
D: .
J: TRBJ2-3
CDR3: CASSINGASSTDTQYF
DNA: TGTGCCAGTAGTATCAACGGGGCCTCTAGCACAGATACGCAGTATTTT

V: TRBV12-3/TRBV12-4
length: 14
size: .
D: .
J: TRBJ1-1
CDR3: CASRPRQTNTVAFF
DNA: TGTGCCAGCAGACCTCGACAGACGAACACTGTAGCTTTCTTT

V: TRBV28
length: 13
size: many
D: .
J: TRBJ1-2
CDR3: CASSFSRGYGYTF
DNA: TGTGCCAGCAGTTTCTCAAGAGGGTATGGCTACACCTTC

V: TRBV7-8
length: 15
size: .
D: TRBD1
J: TRBJ1-2
CDR3: CASSLTAGGLYGYTF
DNA: TGTGCCAGCAGCTTAACGGCAGGGGGCCTCTATGGCTACACCTTC

V: TRBV12-3/TRBV12-4
length: 12
size: .
D: TRBD1
J: TRBJ1-1
CDR3: CASKKGTDEAFF
DNA: TGTGCCAGCAAAAAAGGGACAGATGAAGCTTTCTTT

V: TRBV27
length: 15
size: .
D: .
J: TRBJ2-3
CDR3: CASSLSPLGPDTQYF
DNA: TGTGCCAGCAGTTTATCGCCACTAGGCCCAGATACGCAGTATTTT

V: TRBV4-2
length: 16
size: .
D: .
J: TRBJ2-1
CDR3: CASSQDPAGPYNEQFF
DNA: TGTGCCAGCAGCCAAGATCCAGCGGGCCCCTACAATGAGCAGTTCTTC

V: TRBV11-2
length: 16
size: many
D: TRBD2
J: TRBJ2-7
CDR3: CASSSGRRGGSGEQYF
DNA: TGTGCCAGCAGCTCTGGCAGGCGGGGGGGGTCGGGCGAGCAGTACTTC

V: TRBV12-3/TRBV12-4
length: 14
size: .
D: TRBD1
J: TRBJ2-4
CDR3: CASSFMGQGNIQYF
DNA: TGTGCCAGCAGTTTTATGGGACAGGGAAACATTCAGTACTTC

V: TRBV7-6
length: 15
size: .
D: TRBD1
J: TRBJ1-4
CDR3: CASSLATGGVGKLFF
DNA: TGTGCCAGCAGCTTAGCAACAGGGGGCGTTGGAAAACTGTTTTTT

V: TRBV6-6
length: 16
size: .
D: .
J: TRBJ2-1
CDR3: CASSYSTAIGNNEQFF
DNA: TGTGCCAGCAGTTATTCGACAGCTATCGGGAACAATGAGCAGTTCTTC

V: TRBV5-4
length: 14
size: .
D: TRBD1
J: TRBJ1-2
CDR3: CASSLEGGSYGYTF
DNA: TGTGCCAGCAGCTTGGAAGGGGGCTCGTATGGCTACACCTTC

V: TRBV2
length: 16
size: .
D: .
J: TRBJ2-5
CDR3: CASSEYLEDLQETQYF
DNA: TGTGCCAGCAGTGAATACCTGGAAGACCTCCAAGAGACCCAGTACTTC

V: TRBV5-1
length: 14
size: few
D: TRBD2
J: TRBJ2-7
CDR3: CASSFSGGTYEQYF
DNA: TGCGCCAGCAGCTTTAGCGGGGGAACCTACGAGCAGTACTTC

V: TRBV7-9
length: 11
size: .
D: .
J: TRBJ2-7
CDR3: CATSQGGEQYF
DNA: TGTGCCACCAGCCAAGGGGGCGAGCAGTACTTC

V: TRBV5-5
length: 14
size: .
D: TRBD2
J: TRBJ2-2
CDR3: CASSPVGGSGELFF
DNA: TGTGCCAGCAGCCCCGTCGGGGGGTCCGGGGAGCTGTTTTTT

V: TRBV5-4
length: 14
size: many
D: .
J: TRBJ1-1
CDR3: CATQGPNMNTEAFF
DNA: TGTGCCACCCAGGGACCGAACATGAACACTGAAGCTTTCTTT

V: TRBV20-1
length: 13
size: .
D: .
J: TRBJ2-7
CDR3: CSARGGAGYEQYF
DNA: TGCAGTGCTAGAGGAGGGGCTGGATACGAGCAGTACTTC

V: TRBV12-3/TRBV12-4
length: 16
size: .
D: TRBD1
J: TRBJ1-4
CDR3: CASRLLKDRVDEKLFF
DNA: TGTGCCAGCAGGTTATTAAAGGACAGGGTGGACGAAAAACTGTTTTTT

V: TRBV20-1
length: 16
size: once
D: .
J: TRBJ2-3
CDR3: CSARDAYSASTDTQYF
DNA: TGCAGTGCTAGAGATGCGTACAGTGCTAGCACAGATACGCAGTATTTT

V: TRBV19
length: 16
size: .
D: .
J: TRBJ2-1
CDR3: CASSIWASPFSDEQFF
DNA: TGTGCCAGTAGTATATGGGCTAGCCCCTTTTCGGATGAGCAGTTCTTC

V: TRBV19
length: 15
size: few
D: TRBD1
J: TRBJ1-2
CDR3: CASSTSNRGDYGYTF
DNA: TGTGCCAGTAGTACTAGCAACAGGGGTGACTATGGCTACACCTTC

V: TRBV19
length: 15
size: .
D: .
J: TRBJ1-1
CDR3: CASSIDLSGSTEAFF
DNA: TGTGCCAGTAGTATAGATCTATCGGGAAGCACTGAAGCTTTCTTT

V: TRBV12-3/TRBV12-4
length: 15
size: .
D: .
J: TRBJ1-2
CDR3: CASSLAMAQPYGYTF
DNA: TGTGCCAGCAGTTTAGCGATGGCGCAACCCTATGGCTACACCTTC

V: TRBV12-3/TRBV12-4
length: 14
size: many
D: .
J: TRBJ1-2
CDR3: CASSSWVANYGYTF
DNA: TGTGCCAGCAGTTCATGGGTAGCTAACTATGGCTACACCTTC

V: TRBV20-1
length: 14
size: .
D: .
J: TRBJ1-5
CDR3: CSAGGQRTDQPQHF
DNA: TGCAGTGCCGGAGGACAGAGGACAGATCAGCCCCAGCATTTT

V: TRBV9
length: 13
size: once
D: .
J: TRBJ2-3
CDR3: CASSPTITDTQYF
DNA: TGTGCCAGCTCTCCGACTATAACAGATACGCAGTATTTT

V: TRBV2
length: 16
size: many
D: .
J: TRBJ1-6
CDR3: CASRPSRDRPNSPLHF
DNA: TGTGCCAGCAGACCTTCCCGAGACAGGCCTAATTCACCCCTCCACTTT

V: TRBV7-9
length: 16
size: .
D: TRBD1
J: TRBJ2-7
CDR3: CASRGPGQGTSYEQYF
DNA: TGTGCCAGCAGGGGGCCGGGACAGGGTACGTCCTACGAGCAGTACTTC

V: TRBV28
length: 15
size: few
D: .
J: TRBJ1-5
CDR3: CASSFSRRHNQPQHF
DNA: TGTGCCAGCAGTTTTTCAAGACGGCACAATCAGCCCCAGCATTTT

V: TRBV19
length: 16
size: few
D: .
J: TRBJ1-1
CDR3: CASSSPRGEMNTEAFF
DNA: TGTGCCAGTAGTTCCCCTAGGGGGGAGATGAACACTGAAGCTTTCTTT

V: TRBV10-3
length: 15
size: .
D: .
J: TRBJ1-1
CDR3: CAISDLFGQNTEAFF
DNA: TGTGCCATCAGTGACCTCTTCGGACAGAACACTGAAGCTTTCTTT

V: TRBV2
length: 18
size: .
D: TRBD1
J: TRBJ2-7
CDR3: CASSEGAALGTEAYEQYF
DNA: TGTGCCAGCAGTGAAGGCGCGGCGTTAGGGACAGAGGCATACGAGCAGTACTTC

V: TRBV7-6
length: 14
size: many
D: .
J: TRBJ2-3
CDR3: CASSLGVGADTQYF
DNA: TGTGCCAGCAGCTTAGGAGTGGGGGCAGATACGCAGTATTTT

V: TRBV4-1
length: 14
size: .
D: .
J: TRBJ1-1
CDR3: CASSQDKGNTEAFF
DNA: TGCGCCAGCAGCCAAGATAAGGGGAACACTGAAGCTTTCTTT

V: TRBV12-3/TRBV12-4
length: 16
size: many
D: .
J: TRBJ1-1
CDR3: CASSLGPGPGGSEAFF
DNA: TGTGCCAGCAGTTTGGGGCCCGGGCCAGGCGGGTCTGAAGCTTTCTTT

V: TRBV5-1
length: 14
size: .
D: .
J: TRBJ2-7
CDR3: CASSLVGAHYEQYF
DNA: TGCGCCAGCAGCTTGGTTGGGGCCCACTACGAGCAGTACTTC